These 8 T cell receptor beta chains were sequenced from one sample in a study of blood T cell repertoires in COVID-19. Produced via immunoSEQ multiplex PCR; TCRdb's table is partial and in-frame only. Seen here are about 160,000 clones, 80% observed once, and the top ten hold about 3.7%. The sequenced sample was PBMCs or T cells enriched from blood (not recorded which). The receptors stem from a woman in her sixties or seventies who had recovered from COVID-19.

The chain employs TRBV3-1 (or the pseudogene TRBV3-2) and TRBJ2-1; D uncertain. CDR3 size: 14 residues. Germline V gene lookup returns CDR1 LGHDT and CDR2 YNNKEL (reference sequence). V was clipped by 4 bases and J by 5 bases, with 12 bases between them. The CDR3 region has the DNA TGTGCCAGCAGCCTCGCGCCCCTCAACAATGAGCAGTTCTTC. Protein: CASSLAPLNNEQFF.

CDR3 bases: TGTGCCTGGAGCGCCCCCCGGGAGACAGGGAGAGGCTACACCTTC. Translating it yields CAWSAPRETGRGYTF. The chain uses TRBV30 and TRBJ1-2; 7 nucleotides match TRBD1. V was clipped by 3 bases and J by 8 bases; unmatched bases: 15. Germline V gives CDR1 GTSNPN, CDR2 SVGIG (reference sequence). The CDR3 covers 15 residues.

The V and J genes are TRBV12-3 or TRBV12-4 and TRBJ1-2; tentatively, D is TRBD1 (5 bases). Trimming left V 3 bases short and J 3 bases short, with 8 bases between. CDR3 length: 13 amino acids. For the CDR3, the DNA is TGTGCCAGCAGTTTCGCAGGGTACTATGGCTACACCTTC. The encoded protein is CASSFAGYYGYTF.

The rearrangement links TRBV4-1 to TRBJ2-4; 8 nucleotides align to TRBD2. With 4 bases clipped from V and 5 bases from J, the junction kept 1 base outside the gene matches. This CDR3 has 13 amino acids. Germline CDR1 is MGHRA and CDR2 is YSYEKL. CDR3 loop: CASSRAGENIQYF. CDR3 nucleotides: TGCGCCAGCAGCCGAGCGGGGGAAAACATTCAGTACTTC.

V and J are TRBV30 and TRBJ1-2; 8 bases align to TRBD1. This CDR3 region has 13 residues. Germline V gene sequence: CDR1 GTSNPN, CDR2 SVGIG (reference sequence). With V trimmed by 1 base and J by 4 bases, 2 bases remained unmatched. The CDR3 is CAWSGTGLYGYTF. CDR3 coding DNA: TGTGCCTGGAGTGGGACAGGGCTCTATGGCTACACCTTC.

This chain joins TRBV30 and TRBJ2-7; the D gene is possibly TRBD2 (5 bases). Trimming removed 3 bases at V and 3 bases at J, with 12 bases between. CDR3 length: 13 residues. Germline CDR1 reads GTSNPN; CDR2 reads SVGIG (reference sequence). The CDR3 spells CAWRPRGNYEQYF. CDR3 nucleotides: TGTGCCTGGAGACCCCGAGGGAACTACGAGCAGTACTTC.

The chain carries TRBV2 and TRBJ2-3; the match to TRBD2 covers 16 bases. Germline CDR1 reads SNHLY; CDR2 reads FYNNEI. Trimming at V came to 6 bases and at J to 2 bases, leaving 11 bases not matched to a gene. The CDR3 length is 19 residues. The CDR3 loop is CASRRPGLAGGRVTDTQYF. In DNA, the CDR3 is TGTGCCAGCAGAAGACCGGGACTAGCGGGGGGGCGTGTCACAGATACGCAGTATTTT.

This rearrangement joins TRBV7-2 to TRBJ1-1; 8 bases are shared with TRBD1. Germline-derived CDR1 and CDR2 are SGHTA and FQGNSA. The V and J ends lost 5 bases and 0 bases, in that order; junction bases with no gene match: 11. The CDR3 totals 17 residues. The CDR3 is CASSPGQGRTMNTEAFF. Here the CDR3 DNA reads TGTGCCAGCAGCCCCGGACAGGGACGAACCATGAACACTGAAGCTTTCTTT.